The source of this TCR beta chain is a study of T cells in localized non-small cell lung cancer. V lost 4 bases, J lost 6 bases, and 10 bases lay in between. Germline CDR1 ENHRY, CDR2 SYGVKD. This CDR3 has 13 amino acids. Comments on this clone: What it recognizes is unknown.

Findings and limits, study-wide: Those with higher blood T cell density had longer overall survival. Heterogeneity stays possible, as sequencing covered only one tumor region. A median of roughly 55 of the top 100 tumor clones appeared in adjacent lung, which was paired and uninvolved. Exceeding tumor, uninvolved adjacent lung had the highest T cell clonality.

The repertoire was sequenced with immunoSEQ multiplex PCR; TCRdb's copy has only in-frame clones and lacks some. Of around 33,000 clones detected, roughly 90% appear once; the ten largest clones hold roughly 1.9%. The material sequenced was peripheral blood, taken before any cancer treatment. V and J are TRBV10-3 and TRBJ2-1; maybe TRBD1 (6 bases). The clonotype originates from a female donor of 60 years or more with stage I lung adenocarcinoma. CDR3 nucleotides: TGTGCCATCAGTGCCGGCAGGGGCAATGAGCAGTTCTTC. The encoded protein is CAISAGRGNEQFF.